Shown below are 11 T cell receptor beta chains from a single sample sequenced in a study of metastatic and nonmetastatic thyroid tumors. Each patient went into thyroid surgery without having received any treatment. TCRdb recomputed clones from the PCR reads via MiXCR. This table has roughly 6,200 clones, roughly 30% appearing once. Material for sequencing was adjacent normal tissue. The receptors were gathered from a female donor with papillary thyroid cancer or a benign thyroid nodule (not recorded which). Some clones in this sample may be carry-over from other donors' samples.

This clone came up a few times. The rearrangement links TRBV11-2 to TRBJ1-2; TRBD1 is a possible D gene (6 bases). From germline, CDR1 is SGHAT and CDR2 FQNNGV. This CDR3 has 13 residues. V was shortened by 1 base and J by 7 bases, with 10 bases between the two germline ends. The DNA of the CDR3 is TGTGCCAGCAGCTTAGTGGGGGGCACTGGCTACACCTTC. Protein product: CASSLVGGTGYTF. Based on the CDR3 plus reference TRBV11-2 and TRBJ1-2, the full variable domain is EAGVAQSPRYKIIEKRQSVAFWCNPISGHATLYWYQQILGQGPKLLIQFQNNGVVDDSQLPKDRFSAERLKGVDSTLKIQPAKLEDSAVYLCASSLVGGTGYTFGSGTRLTVV.

This clone is termed medium-sized. This rearrangement joins TRBV20-1 to TRBJ2-7, with D perhaps TRBD2 (6 bases). CDR1 and CDR2 (germline): DFQATT, SNEGSKA (reference sequence). The CDR3 contains 14 residues. V dropped 1 base and J dropped 1 base, with 11 bases sitting between them. The CDR3 sequence is CSARAAGGSYEQYF. For the CDR3, the DNA is TGCAGTGCTAGAGCAGCCGGGGGATCCTACGAGCAGTACTTC.

This clone has only a few counts. The chain recombines TRBV28 with TRBJ1-6; D gene ambiguous. Per germline, CDR1 MDHEN and CDR2 SYDVKM. CDR3 length: 14 amino acids. V lost 10 bases and J lost 6, with 16 bases in between. CDR3 nucleotides: TGTGCCACCATCGGTAGCGCTTCTAATTCACCCCTCCACTTT. This sequence encodes CATIGSASNSPLHF.

The chain joins TRBV2 to TRBJ2-7, with D possibly being TRBD1 (6 bases). With 4 bases removed from V and 1 base from J, the gap between germline ends came to 11 bases. CDR3 size: 14 residues. CDR1 SNHLY and CDR2 FYNNEI come from the germline V gene. CDR3: CASSAGARSYEQYF. The CDR3 coding sequence is TGTGCCAGCAGTGCAGGGGCCCGTTCCTACGAGCAGTACTTC.

This clone has a handful of counts. J is TRBJ2-2 and V is TRBV9; TRBD1 matches at 9 bases. Germline trimming cut 2 bases from V and 4 bases from J; bases unmatched to any gene: 9. This CDR3 has 17 amino acids. Germline lookup yields CDR1 SGDLS and CDR2 YYNGEE. The CDR3: CASSVAGTGLITGELFF. The CDR3 DNA sequence: TGTGCCAGCAGCGTTGCCGGGACAGGGTTAATCACCGGGGAGCTGTTTTTT.

The chain has TRBV28 and TRBJ1-5, with 7 positions matching TRBD1. J lost 2 bases, V lost 3 bases, and 4 bases had no gene match. This CDR3 has 15 residues. CDR1 is MDHEN and CDR2 is SYDVKM in the germline V gene. CDR3 DNA sequence: TGTGCCAGCAGTTTTTACAGGGGCCGCAATCAGCCCCAGCATTTT. Encoded protein: CASSFYRGRNQPQHF. Complete variable domain (other parts from reference TRBV28 and TRBJ1-5): DVKVTQSSRYLVKRTGEKVFLECVQDMDHENMFWYRQDPGLGLRLIYFSYDVKMKEKGDIPEGYSVSREKKERFSLILESASTNQTSMYLCASSFYRGRNQPQHFGDGTRLSIL.

Only a few counts were recorded for this clone. The chain combines TRBV27 with TRBJ2-5; perhaps TRBD1 as D (6 bases). Trimming cost V 0 bases and J 2 bases, with 16 bases left between them. CDR1 is MNHEY and CDR2 is SMNVEV in the germline V gene (reference sequence). The length of the CDR3 is 17 residues. The CDR3 protein is CASSLSLGGITQETQYF. The CDR3, as DNA: TGTGCCAGCAGTTTATCTCTAGGGGGTATAACACAAGAGACCCAGTACTTC.

The rearrangement joins TRBV28 to TRBJ2-7; maybe TRBD1 (6 bases). V was clipped by 5 bases and J by 1 base, with 18 bases between them. The CDR3 consists of 16 residues. The V gene's germline CDR1 is MDHEN and CDR2 SYDVKM. In DNA form, the CDR3 reads TGTGCCAGCAGTAGATCCGGGACACAACCTTCCTACGAGCAGTACTTC. As protein: CASSRSGTQPSYEQYF.

The sample holds a few counts of this clone. The CDR3 nucleotides are TGCGCCAGCAGCTTGGAGGTGGGGGGCGAGCAGTACTTC. It is translated as CASSLEVGGEQYF. The chain employs TRBV5-1 and TRBJ2-7; the D gene is possibly TRBD2 (6 bases). V lost 0 bases and J 6 bases, leaving 10 bases between the germline ends. The CDR3 extends over 13 amino acids. Germline V lookup: CDR1 SGHRS, CDR2 YFSETQ.

The rearrangement links TRBV27 to TRBJ2-2; D perhaps matches TRBD1 (6 bases). Trimming removed 7 bases from V and 7 bases from J, with 16 bases in between. The CDR3 length is 14 residues. In germline, CDR1 is MNHEY, CDR2 SMNVEV (reference sequence). This CDR3 reads CASKSQGNHGELFF. DNA for the CDR3: TGTGCCAGCAAATCCCAGGGGAATCACGGGGAGCTGTTTTTT.

Relative to its sample, this clone is large. The chain recombines TRBV20-1 with TRBJ2-5; 11 bases are a match to TRBD2. Germline CDR1 reads DFQATT; CDR2 reads SNEGSKA (reference sequence). J gave up 5 bases and V 6 bases, and 5 bases lay outside the gene matches. The CDR3 runs to 13 residues. CDR3 DNA sequence: TGCAGTGCCGCTAGCGGGAGGAGTGAGACCCAGTACTTC. This translates into CSAASGRSETQYF.